The entry below describes one T cell receptor (beta chain). The CDR3 sequence is 13 residues long. Per the germline V gene, CDR1 is SEHNR and CDR2 is FQNEAQ (reference sequence). V lost 5 bases and J lost 5, with 12 bases in between. Clones were sequenced by immunoSEQ multiplex PCR, and TCRdb holds only the in-frame ones, with some missing. The sample yields 330,000 or so clones, about 74% seen once. The data belong to a study of shared clonotypes between healthy human individuals. The rearrangement joins TRBV7-9 to TRBJ2-5; no firm D call. This TCR was recovered from a man under 40 in good health. Sequenced material: memory CD4+ T cells sorted from blood. Subset in this sample: CD45RA-negative fraction. The CDR3 DNA sequence: TGTGCCAGCAGCCTCGACGCCAGGGAGACCCAGTACTTC. Protein product: CASSLDARETQYF.